This TCR beta chain was documented in a study of cytomegalovirus exposure and HLA in healthy donors. PCR involved 60 Vbeta and 13 Jbeta primers. Generated by immunoSEQ multiplex PCR, the TCRdb table keeps only in-frame clones and is missing some. The sample consists of some 99,000 clones, 81% of them appearing once. A word on this clone: The target antigen is unknown.

Study-wide findings and caveats: Cytomegalovirus-associated status was assigned to 150 to 200 TCR beta chains. Confirmation was obtained in vitro that a few CMV-associated chains are specific for CMV antigens.

CDR3 length: 12 amino acids. The V end lost 2 bases, the J end lost 4 bases, and 6 bases lay between the germline ends. CDR1 is SGHTS, CDR2 YDEGEE, per germline. This rearrangement joins TRBV5-8 to TRBJ1-2, with D hard to call. Sequencing was carried out using PBMCs. The origin of this receptor is a woman aged 30 to 39 in good health and CMV-seronegative. The CDR3 here is CASSLSLYGYTF. The CDR3 coding sequence is TGTGCCAGCAGCTTATCTCTCTATGGCTACACCTTC.